This T cell receptor beta chain was sequenced during a study of cytomegalovirus exposure and HLA in healthy donors. Donors were ostensibly healthy at sampling, although undocumented immune exposures were probable. PCR employed 60 Vbeta and 13 Jbeta primers. The assay was immunoSEQ multiplex PCR, and TCRdb's table has in-frame clones only and misses some. This table holds approximately 190,000 clones, 75% to 90% found once. The CDR3 sequence is 21 residues long. The V and J ends lost 2 bases and 7 bases, in that order; junction bases with no gene match: 17. CDR1 MNHEY and CDR2 SMNVEV come from the germline V gene (reference sequence).

The receptor was isolated from a man under 40 in good health and CMV-seronegative. The J gene is TRBJ2-1, the V gene TRBV27, with 16 bases lining up with TRBD2. Sequenced input: PBMCs. For the CDR3, the DNA is TGTGCCAGCAGTTTAAAAGGGCCGGGACTAGCGGGGGGGGCTTTTACGAATGAGCAGTTCTTC. It encodes CASSLKGPGLAGGAFTNEQFF.